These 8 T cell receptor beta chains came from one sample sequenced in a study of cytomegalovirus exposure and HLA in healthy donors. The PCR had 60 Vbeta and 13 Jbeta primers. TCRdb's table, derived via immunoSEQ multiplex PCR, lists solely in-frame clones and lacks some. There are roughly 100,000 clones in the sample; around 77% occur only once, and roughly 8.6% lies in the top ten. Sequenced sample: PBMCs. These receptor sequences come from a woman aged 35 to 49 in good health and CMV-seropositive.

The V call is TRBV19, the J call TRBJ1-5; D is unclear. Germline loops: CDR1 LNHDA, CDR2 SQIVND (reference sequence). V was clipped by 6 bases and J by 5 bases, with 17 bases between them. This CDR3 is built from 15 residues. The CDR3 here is CASSVPPGVDQPQHF. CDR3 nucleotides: TGTGCCAGTAGCGTACCACCCGGGGTGGATCAGCCCCAGCATTTT.

The CDR3 coding sequence is TGTGCCAGCAGCCCCGGGGTTGGCTATGGCTACACCTTC. Translating gives CASSPGVGYGYTF. This rearrangement joins TRBV7-9 to TRBJ1-2; D remains ambiguous. Trimming shortened V by 5 bases and J by 4 bases, and 11 bases separated the two germline ends. The CDR3 is 13 residues long. Per germline, CDR1 SEHNR and CDR2 FQNEAQ (reference sequence).

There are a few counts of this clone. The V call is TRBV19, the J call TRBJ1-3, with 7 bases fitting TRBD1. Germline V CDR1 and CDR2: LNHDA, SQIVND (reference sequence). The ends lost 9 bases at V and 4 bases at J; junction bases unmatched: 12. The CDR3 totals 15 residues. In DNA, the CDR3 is TGTGCCAGCAAACGGGGGACAGCGACAGGAAACACCATATATTTT. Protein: CASKRGTATGNTIYF.

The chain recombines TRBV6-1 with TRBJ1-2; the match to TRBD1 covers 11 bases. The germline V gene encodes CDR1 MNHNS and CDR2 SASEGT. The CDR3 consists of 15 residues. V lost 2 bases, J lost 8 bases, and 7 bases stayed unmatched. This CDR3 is CASSEKGTGGRGYTF. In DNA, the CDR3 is TGTGCCAGCAGTGAAAAAGGGACAGGGGGGAGAGGCTACACCTTC.

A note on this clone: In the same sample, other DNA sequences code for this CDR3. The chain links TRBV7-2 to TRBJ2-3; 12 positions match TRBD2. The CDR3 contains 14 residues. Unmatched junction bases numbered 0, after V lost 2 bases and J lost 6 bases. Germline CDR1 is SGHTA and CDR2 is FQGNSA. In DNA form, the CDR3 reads TGTGCCAGCAGCTTAACTAGCGGGGGGGATACGCAGTATTTT. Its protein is CASSLTSGGDTQYF.

The CDR3 loop reads CASSRQGEAYEQYF. In DNA form, the CDR3 reads TGTGCCAGCAGCCGACAGGGGGAGGCCTACGAGCAGTACTTC. V usage is TRBV11-2 and J usage is TRBJ2-7; 9 bases are a match to TRBD1. The germline V gene has CDR1 SGHAT and CDR2 FQNNGV. V was clipped by 5 bases and J by 2 bases; unmatched bases: 4. This CDR3 comprises 14 residues.

The CDR3 DNA reads as TGTGCCAGCAGTAGGCGGTCCACCCACTACGAGCAGTACTTC. Encoded protein: CASSRRSTHYEQYF. The chain combines TRBV7-9 with TRBJ2-7; D is undetermined. The V gene's germline CDR1 is SEHNR and CDR2 FQNEAQ (reference sequence). The CDR3 runs to 14 residues. V was pared by 6 bases and J by 3 bases, with 15 bases between.

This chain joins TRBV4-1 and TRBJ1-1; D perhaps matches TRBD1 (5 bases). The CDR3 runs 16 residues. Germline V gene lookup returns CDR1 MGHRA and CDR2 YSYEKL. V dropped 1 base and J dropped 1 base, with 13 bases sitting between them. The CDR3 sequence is CASSQAPRGSNTEAFF. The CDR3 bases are TGCGCCAGCAGCCAAGCACCTAGGGGATCGAACACTGAAGCTTTCTTT.